What follows describes a single TCR beta chain. Its specificity is not known. The data originate from a study of T cell repertoires in aging, cancer and after chemotherapy. General observations from the study: Immunological memory after chemotherapy cannot be judged from the repertoire data.

A mixed TRB-A/B primer pool amplified rearranged TRB by multiplex touch-down PCR. TCRdb re-derived calls from the multiplex PCR reads in MiXCR, one entry per CDR3 protein. The data show approximately 10,000 distinct CDR3 sequences, approximately 46% seen once. Peripheral blood genomic DNA, not sorted cells or RNA, was the template. Germline V CDR1 and CDR2: MDHEN, SYDVKM. The length of the CDR3 is 14 residues. The V gene lost 8 bases and the J gene lost 0 bases, with 11 bases spanning the gap. The sequencing sample was made of blood. The J gene is TRBJ1-3, the V gene TRBV28; no clear D. This TCR was sampled from a human donor in good health. The CDR3 DNA reads as TGTGCCAGCCTGACCCCGGGCTCTGGAAACACCATATATTTT. Translated, it gives CASLTPGSGNTIYF.